This T cell receptor beta chain was sequenced for a study of cytomegalovirus exposure and HLA in healthy donors (dated by TCRdb to the late 2010s). Broadly, across the study: In an earlier analysis of under 750 of the donors, 276 Gb of sequence data and 100 million or so unique TCR beta sequences from 180 million or so T cells were reported. An early release that covered around 590 HLA-typed donors contained approximately 300 gigabases of sequencing data and 70 million to 100 million unique TCR sequences. Among the approximately 430 genotyped donors, approximately 82% belonged to the genetic ancestry cluster associated with self-reported Caucasian donors. The aim of the study was to test whether cataloging public T cell receptors could identify signatures of past pathogen exposure. The study profiled the T cell repertoires of under 700 subjects by immunosequencing and related them to cytomegalovirus serostatus. In addition to the first cohort of roughly 700 subjects, a separate validation cohort of 120 different subjects was used. High-throughput TCR immunosequencing, statistical association of individual TCRs with disease status, and machine learning were combined to predict cytomegalovirus infection status. In a later analysis, previously published TCR beta repertoires from 600 to 850 donors were re-analyzed and high-resolution HLA genotyping was added so that TCR occurrence patterns could be studied. Rather than using new phenotypic data, the later analysis identified candidate immune exposures from TCR beta sequences and from how often those sequences occurred across donors. An earlier analysis of several hundred of the donors applied high-throughput TCR beta sequencing to assess whether each TCR beta V gene segment acted as functional or pseudogenic. Donor age, sex, ethnicity and CMV serostatus were compiled alongside the repertoire data. In a later genetic analysis, genome-wide SNP genotypes for about three fifths of the 666 donors were used, and that subset was treated as a discovery cohort. All discovery cohort repertoires had been generated on a single sequencing platform. HLA typing covered class I and class II loci at four-digit resolution. Typing coverage differed by locus: A, B, C, DRB1 and DQB1 were typed in roughly 620-630 donors, DQA1 in about 500, DPA1 in 600 to 610, and DPB1 in about 450. Roughly 5 DR-DQ haplotypes were handled as single units for association and clustering, since linkage in the cohort was strong. Across about 380 genotyped donors of the cohort, an average of about 240,000 unique TCR beta nucleotide sequences per donor were sequenced, and around 19% of those sequences were non-productive.

The investigation overall reported the following: The earlier analysis of 450 to 700 of the donors excluded 15 to 20 rarely observed V segments, including chromosome 9 orphons, because counts were too low. A later analysis reported that several top co-occurrence clusters appeared linked to parvovirus B19, influenza, CMV and Epstein-Barr virus. Specific HLA alleles were associated with 15,000 to 20,000 TCR beta sequences at a false discovery rate of 0.05 in a later analysis. In a later genetic analysis, fewer N-insertions in productive TCRs were reported among donors in an Asian-associated ancestry cluster than the roughly 640-donor mean. In a later analysis, the rate of TCR association differed among HLA loci, with DRB1 alleles having the most associated TCRs and HLA-C alleles having the fewest. Correlated functional status among segregating V segments might be attributable to linkage disequilibrium, but an unknown experimental factor could not be ruled out. A cluster of highly shared sequence variants was judged likely to be a technical artifact of the sequencing pipeline. Strong co-occurrence of HLA alleles, especially DR and DQ, made assigning TCR associations to individual alleles difficult. The 87-base-pair reads could not distinguish some IMGT-functional V segments, including TRBV6-2 and TRBV6-3, so those segments were excluded. Immune exposure information for the cohort was limited to CMV serostatus. Cytomegalovirus status was reported to be diagnosed by the classifier with high specificity and sensitivity in both the original and validation cohorts. The study listed over 150 TCR beta chains as associated with cytomegalovirus. This cohort had only TCR beta chains sequenced, and the lack of alpha or paired-chain data limited which features could be detected. A further reported finding was that TCR beta sequences accurately predicted the HLA-A and HLA-B alleles for most subjects in the first cohort. A later analysis found that most CMV-associated TCR beta chains appeared HLA-restricted, with HLA associations seemingly driven largely by CMV exposure. Broadly in line with IMGT annotations, most TCR beta V segments showed up in productive rearrangements about 90% or about 30% of the time in an earlier analysis of some 590 of the donors. Roughly uniform sequencing depth across donors was assumed in presence/absence analyses, although this assumption may not hold. In a later analysis, HLA-associated TCR beta chains were found to be more clonally expanded and to have lower generation probabilities than equally common non-associated chains. Because HLA typing was unavailable for some donors at each locus, only the typed subset was used in association tests. According to the authors, the approach could potentially be generalized to other disease states and immunological phenotypes. A few of the identified cytomegalovirus-associated TCR beta chains were confirmed in vitro to be specific for cytomegalovirus antigens. V-gene and J-gene trimming of TCR beta chains was associated with a missense DCLRE1C variant in a later genetic analysis, and the association was replicated in an independent cohort. Across donors, most TCR sequences were observed very rarely, whereas some public TCRs were present in many individuals.

This clone was seen only once. It has no known antigen specificity. Base qualities are not at hand, and no much larger clone is one base apart. Libraries were made using the immunoSEQ multiplex PCR assay. For the multiplex PCR, a mixture combining 60 forward primers for TCR Vbeta segments and 13 reverse primers for TCR Jbeta segments was used. The CDR3 region of rearranged TCR beta genes was amplified from genomic DNA by a multiplex PCR assay. On the Illumina HiSeq System, the amplified TCR beta libraries were sequenced as 87-base-pair reads. Per the authors' processing: In a later analysis, roughly 80 million unique TCR beta chains were counted across the approximately 640 repertoires, and around 10 million of these chains were shared by at least two donors. Raw reads were error-corrected and collapsed into unique sequences with a nearest-neighbor algorithm that merged closely related sequences to remove PCR and sequencing errors. V, D and J gene segments were assigned by aligning CDR3 sequences to IMGT reference sequences. For a sequence to be retained, a match of at least six nucleotides was required to both a V gene segment and a J gene segment. Rearrangements were classified as productive when the CDR3 lacked stop codons and remained in frame with V and J, and all other rearrangements were classified as non-productive. Following IMGT convention, CDR3 was defined as the stretch from the second conserved V-encoded cysteine to the conserved J-encoded phenylalanine. Sequences without an unambiguous match to a single V gene segment were excluded from the earlier analysis of almost 600 of the donors. In an earlier analysis of about 590 of the donors, a V segment was called functional when productive rearrangements were above 56.7%, and segregating when the standard deviation between donors exceeded 5%. To diagnose cytomegalovirus status from the catalog of TCR beta chain sequences, a statistical classification framework was built. In a later analysis, TCR nucleotide sequences were compared against IMGT/GENE-DB human TR gene sequences so that V and J genes could be assigned. The TCRdist pipeline was used in a later analysis to assign CDR3 sequences and most-parsimonious VDJ recombination scenarios. In a later analysis, each TCR beta chain was defined by its CDR3 amino acid sequence together with its V-gene family, and reads lacking a unique V-gene family were excluded. To address suspected cross-contamination and a sequencing artifact, a later analysis removed 592 highly shared, low-generation-probability nucleotide sequences. In a later analysis, a clonal expansion index was calculated for each public chain from normalized within-repertoire ranks of inferred template counts. In a later analysis, generation probabilities were computed using a VDJ recombination model fitted to out-of-frame rearrangements, and the results were checked against IGoR. In a later analysis, hypergeometric tests were used to score TCR-TCR, TCR-HLA and TCR-CMV co-occurrence, with a repertoire-size bias correction applied to TCR pairs. A later analysis estimated false discovery rates by permuting HLA or CMV assignments 20 times. In a later analysis, co-occurring TCRs were grouped with DBSCAN, and TCRdist sequence similarity was added when clustering was performed within HLA-allele-positive subsets. Repertoires with fewer than 30,000 or more than 120,000 public chains, plus five repertoires with anomalous nucleotide sharing, were excluded from co-occurrence clustering. TCRdb retrieved this table from immuneACCESS and kept in-frame rearrangements only. Not all clones are present; in checked studies, unresolved V genes account for under half, and no reason is known for the remainder. D and trimming come from the DNA, and the V and J calls and clone size come from that table. The table for this sample lists about 190,000 clones; approximately 78% of them were counted only once. Nearly 2.5% of the sample belongs to the ten largest clones.

In total, around 600 healthy bone marrow donors made up the cohort. At the time of sampling, all cohort members were nominally healthy, though unrecorded immune exposures were likely present. The donor was CMV seronegative and was included in the group of 352 seronegative cohort members. Each donor provided a peripheral blood sample, and peripheral blood mononuclear cells were used for TCR beta sequencing. The Qiagen DNeasy Blood Extraction Kit was used to extract genomic DNA from the blood cell samples. V lost 0 bases and J lost 0 bases; the stretch between them is 9 bases long. From the cysteine up to the phenylalanine, the CDR3 has a length of 14 residues. The only DNA kept is the CDR3, 42 bases in frame from the first base. CDR1 and CDR2 are drawn from the germline V gene (reference sequence): GTSNPN, SVGIG.

The chain is made from TRBV30 and TRBJ2-7, with a tentative D gene TRBD2 over 6 matching bases. The sequence came from a male donor in good health and CMV-seronegative. Sequenced sample: PBMCs. The CDR3 reads as follows: CAWSVGRGSYEQYF. The DNA reads as follows: TGTGCCTGGAGTGTAGGGCGGGGCTCCTACGAGCAGTACTTC.